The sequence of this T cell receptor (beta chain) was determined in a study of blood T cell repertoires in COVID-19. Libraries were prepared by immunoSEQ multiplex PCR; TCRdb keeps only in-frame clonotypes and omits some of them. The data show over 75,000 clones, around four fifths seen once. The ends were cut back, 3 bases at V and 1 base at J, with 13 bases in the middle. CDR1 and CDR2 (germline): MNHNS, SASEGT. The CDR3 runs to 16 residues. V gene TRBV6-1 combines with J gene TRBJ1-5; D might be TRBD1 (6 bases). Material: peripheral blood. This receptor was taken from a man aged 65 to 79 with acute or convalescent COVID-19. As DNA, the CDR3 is TGTGCCAGCAGTGACCCCGGGACACCCAGCAATCAGCCCCAGCATTTT. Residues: CASSDPGTPSNQPQHF.